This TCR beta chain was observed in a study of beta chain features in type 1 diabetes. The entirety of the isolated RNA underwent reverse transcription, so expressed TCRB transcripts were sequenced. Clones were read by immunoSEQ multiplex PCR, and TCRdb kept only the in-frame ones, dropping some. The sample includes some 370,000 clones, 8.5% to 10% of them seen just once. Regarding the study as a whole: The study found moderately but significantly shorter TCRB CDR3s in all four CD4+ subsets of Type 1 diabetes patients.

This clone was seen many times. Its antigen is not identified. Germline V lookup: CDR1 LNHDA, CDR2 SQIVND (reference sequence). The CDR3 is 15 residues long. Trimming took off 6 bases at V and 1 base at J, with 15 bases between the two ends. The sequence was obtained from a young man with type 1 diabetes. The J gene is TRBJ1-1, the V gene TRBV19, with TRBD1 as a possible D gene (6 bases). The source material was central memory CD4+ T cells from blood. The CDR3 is CASSIQGAWNTEAFF. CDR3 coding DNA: TGTGCCAGTAGCATACAGGGAGCCTGGAACACTGAAGCTTTCTTT.